The clone carrying this T cell receptor beta chain was counted only a few times. Together with a sample-barcoded 5' primer, a J-beta primer mix was included in a second PCR lasting roughly 6 to 12 cycles. TCRdb used MiXCR to reprocess the 5' RACE reads, holding one entry per CDR3 protein. The data contain approximately 800,000 distinct CDR3 sequences, about a quarter of them singletons. This sample is drawn from a study of blood T cells in healthy people across ages. The sample was also reused in another study, on T cells of mothers and their children.

Sequenced input: blood. This TCR derives from a boy aged 10-17 years in good health.

CDR3 DNA sequence: TGCGCCAGCAGCTTGGTGGGGACCTACGAGCGGTACTTC. Encoded protein: CASSLVGTYERYF. J is TRBJ2-5 and V is TRBV5-1; D might be TRBD1 or TRBD2, each matching 5 bases. Trimming pared 0 bases from V and 13 bases from J, leaving 16 bases between. The CDR3 consists of 13 residues. CDR1 SGHRS and CDR2 YFSETQ come from the germline V gene.